Sequencing of this T cell receptor (beta chain) was carried out in a study of siplizumab effects on memory and regulatory T cells. Points from the study as a whole: Naive T cells looked more diverse than memory cells, and they looked like major contributors to the alloresponse. Unstimulated subsets captured only a minor fraction of alloreactive clones. Siplizumab gave mappable alloreactive CD4+ clones an average Treg-derived fraction of over 65%, against roughly 26% in controls. Suppressive function of proliferating Tregs from siplizumab cultures was not confirmed.

V gave up 10 bases and J gave up 4 bases, with 13 bases separating them. The CDR3 sequence is 12 residues long. Germline CDR1 and CDR2: MNHEY and SVGAGI. TCRdb keeps only in-frame clones here, not all; method: immunoSEQ multiplex PCR. The top ten clones hold approximately 0.61% of a sample with around 100,000 clones, around 94% of them seen once. As concerns this clone: Its cognate antigen is unknown.

The TCR sequence derives from a human donor in good health. The chain is built from TRBV6-5 and TRBJ1-2, with D uncertain. The sample consisted of Tregs sorted from blood. CDR3 sequence (DNA): TGTGCCACTAGACCCTTGGGCTATGGCTACACCTTC. Its translation is CATRPLGYGYTF.